The 32 T cell receptor beta chains in this list originate from one sample, sequenced in a study of T-cell reconstitution after alpha-beta-depleted transplantation in children. Unique molecular identifiers were used to barcode this TCRbeta library. TCRdb independently ran MiXCR on the PCR reads; one entry per CDR3 protein. The sample lists about half a million distinct CDR3 sequences, 12% occurring once. Source: PBMCs from the stem cell graft donor, taken from the stem cell graft. The receptors stem from a human donor who donated a stem cell graft to a child with combined immunodeficiency.

Concerning this clonotype itself: An end of the junction does not agree with germline; a read error may underlie this. In DNA form, the CDR3 reads TGTGACACCAGCAGAGTCACTAGTAGGTCCTACGAGCAGTACTTC. Amino acids: CDTSRVTSRSYEQYF. The V and J genes are TRBV15 and TRBJ2-7; TRBD2 might be the D (5 bases). CDR1 is LNHNV, CDR2 YYDKDF, per germline (reference sequence). This CDR3 has 15 residues.

In this sample, this clonotype turned up many times. CDR3 residues: CASSRTGGKKTQYF. CDR3 nucleotides: TGTGCCAGCAGCAGGACAGGGGGCAAGAAGACCCAGTACTTC. V usage is TRBV3-1 and J usage is TRBJ2-5, with TRBD1 identical over 11 bases. The CDR3 sequence is 14 residues long. J lost 6 bases, V lost 5 bases, and 5 bases had no gene match. The germline CDR1 and CDR2 sequences are LGHDT and YNNKEL (reference sequence).

This clonotype was observed a handful of times. The chain couples TRBV5-1 to TRBJ2-2; possibly TRBD1 for D (5 bases). Trimming took 5 bases from V and 1 from J, leaving 12 bases between them. This CDR3 has 15 amino acids. Per germline, CDR1 SGHRS and CDR2 YFSETQ. CDR3 amino acids: CASRQDVVNTGELFF. CDR3 DNA sequence: TGCGCCAGCAGACAGGACGTAGTGAACACCGGGGAGCTGTTTTTT.

This clonotype was found a few times. The chain links TRBV7-2 to TRBJ2-5; D call uncertain. CDR3 length: 11 amino acids. V lost 8 bases and J lost 4, with 8 bases in between. Germline V gives CDR1 SGHTA, CDR2 FQGNSA. The CDR3 region is CASDGGETQYF. Written as DNA, the CDR3 is TGTGCCAGCGACGGTGGAGAGACCCAGTACTTC. Combining the CDR3 with reference TRBV7-2 and TRBJ2-5 gives the whole variable domain GAGVSQSPSNKVTEKGKDVELRCDPISGHTALYWYRQSLGQGLEFLIYFQGNSAPDKSGLPSDRFSAERTGGSVSTLTIQRTQQEDSAVYLCASDGGETQYFGPGTRLLVL.

V is TRBV4-3 and J is TRBJ1-2, with D hard to call. Germline V gene data show CDR1 as LGHNA and CDR2 as YSLEER. CDR3 length: 14 amino acids. Trimming took 4 bases from V and 3 from J, leaving 12 bases between them. The CDR3 DNA reads TGCGCCAGCAGCCCCAATTGGGCGGACTATGGCTACACCTTC. Protein sequence: CASSPNWADYGYTF.

This clonotype has a handful of counts. The chain employs TRBV6-1 and TRBJ2-3; 11 bases map to TRBD2. Germline V CDR1 and CDR2: MNHNS, SASEGT. The V and J ends lost 5 bases and 4 bases, in that order; junction bases with no gene match: 8. The CDR3 runs 16 residues. CDR3: CASSRLGLADADTQYF. CDR3 sequence (DNA): TGTGCCAGCAGTCGCCTGGGACTAGCGGATGCAGATACGCAGTATTTT.

The sample holds many counts of this clonotype. The rearrangement joins TRBV24-1 to TRBJ2-2; TRBD1 matches at 8 bases. The CDR3 runs 15 residues. Germline V gene lookup returns CDR1 KGHDR and CDR2 SFDVKD. The trim removed 5 bases at V and 6 bases at J, leaving 7 bases unmatched. The CDR3 loop is CATSASPTGAGELFF. CDR3 DNA sequence: TGTGCCACCAGTGCCAGCCCGACAGGGGCCGGGGAGCTGTTTTTT.

This sequence joins TRBV7-2 and TRBJ2-2; D is ambiguous. CDR1 is SGHTA, CDR2 FQGNSA, per germline. Trimming took 1 base from V and 4 from J, leaving 13 bases between them. CDR3 size: 16 residues. In DNA form, the CDR3 reads TGTGCCAGCAGCTTAGTCCGAGCGCTTCGCACCGGGGAGCTGTTTTTT. Protein product: CASSLVRALRTGELFF.

This clonotype was counted many times. The gene calls are TRBV7-2 and TRBJ2-7; D uncertain. Germline V CDR1 and CDR2: SGHTA, FQGNSA. The CDR3 is 15 residues long. Between the trimmed V and J ends, which lost 1 base and 8 bases, there was a span of 18 bases. CDR3 sequence reads: CASSLEFWPGVKQYF. CDR3 nucleotides: TGTGCCAGCAGCTTAGAGTTCTGGCCGGGTGTTAAGCAGTACTTC.

This clonotype showed up many times. The chain links TRBV5-1 to TRBJ2-1, with 8 bases fitting TRBD2. The CDR3 runs to 16 residues. J gave up 5 bases and V 0 bases, and 7 bases lay outside the gene matches. Germline V gene sequence: CDR1 SGHRS, CDR2 YFSETQ. CDR3 region: CASSLDPAGGHNEQFF. The DNA of the CDR3 is TGCGCCAGCAGCTTGGACCCCGCGGGAGGCCACAATGAGCAGTTCTTC. The full variable domain, with the rest looked up from reference TRBV5-1 and TRBJ2-1, is KAGVTQTPRYLIKTRGQQVTLSCSPISGHRSVSWYQQTPGQGLQFLFEYFSETQRNKGNFPGRFSGRQFSNSRSEMNVSTLELGDSALYLCASSLDPAGGHNEQFFGPGTRLTVL.

V is TRBV18 and J is TRBJ2-1, with D possibly being TRBD1 (6 bases). The CDR3 consists of 15 residues. CDR1 is KGHSH, CDR2 LQKENI, per germline. V was shortened by 4 bases and J by 5 bases, with 15 bases between the two germline ends. The DNA for the CDR3 is TGTGCCAGCTCACTAACCGGGACAACCAACAATGAGCAGTTCTTC. Translated, it gives CASSLTGTTNNEQFF.

This clonotype has only a few counts. The chain recombines TRBV7-2 with TRBJ2-2; the match to TRBD2 covers 12 bases. CDR1 is SGHTA and CDR2 is FQGNSA in the germline V gene. The CDR3 contains 16 residues. V gave up 3 bases and J gave up 5 bases; unmatched junction bases: 4. DNA for the CDR3: TGTGCCAGCAGCTTCTGGACTAGCGGGGCGACCGGGGAGCTGTTTTTT. It encodes CASSFWTSGATGELFF.

This clonotype has only a few counts. The gene calls are TRBV9 and TRBJ2-1; D possibly corresponds to TRBD1 (6 bases). CDR3 size: 15 residues. CDR1 SGDLS and CDR2 YYNGEE come from the germline V gene. Trimming pared 0 bases from V and 5 bases from J, leaving 12 bases between. The CDR3 DNA reads as TGTGCCAGCAGCGTAGAGGGGACAATGGACAATGAGCAGTTCTTC. Its translation: CASSVEGTMDNEQFF.

This clonotype was counted many times. The chain couples TRBV24-1 to TRBJ2-5; D is unclear. This CDR3 is 13 amino acids long. Trimming stripped 9 bases from V and 4 bases from J, with 14 bases between. Germline V gene data show CDR1 as KGHDR and CDR2 as SFDVKD. CDR3 in DNA: TGTGCCACCGGGCAGACGAACGGAGAGACCCAGTACTTC. It codes for CATGQTNGETQYF.

This clonotype has only a few counts. This rearrangement joins TRBV18 to TRBJ1-5; tentative D call: TRBD1 (5 bases). Germline CDR1 and CDR2: KGHSH and LQKENI. V dropped 4 bases and J dropped 15 bases, with 10 bases sitting between them. The CDR3 totals 10 residues. The CDR3 reads CASSRQGGHF. The CDR3 coding sequence is TGTGCCAGCTCACGGCAGGGCGGGCATTTT. The full variable domain, with the rest looked up from reference TRBV18 and TRBJ1-5, is NAGVMQNPRHLVRRRGQEARLRCSPMKGHSHVYWYRQLPEEGLKFMVYLQKENIIDESGMPKERFSAEFPKEGPSILRIQQVVRGDSAAYFCASSRQGGHFGDGTRLSIL.

This clonotype was counted ten times or more. The DNA of the CDR3 is TGCGCCAGCAGCCCGACACATTCTAGCACAGATACGCAGTATTTT. Its translation: CASSPTHSSTDTQYF. The chain carries TRBV5-1 and TRBJ2-3, with D hard to call. V gave up 4 bases and J gave up 0 bases, with 12 bases separating them. The CDR3 consists of 15 residues. The germline gives CDR1 SGHRS, CDR2 YFSETQ.

This clonotype occurred many times. V is TRBV29-1 and J is TRBJ2-7; 9 bases align to TRBD1. The CDR3 covers 13 residues. Germline trimming cut 6 bases from V and 4 bases from J; bases unmatched to any gene: 7. The germline V gene encodes CDR1 SQVTM and CDR2 ANQGSEA. As DNA, the CDR3 is TGCAGCGTAAAAGGACAGGGGACGTACGAGCAGTACTTC. Its protein product is CSVKGQGTYEQYF.

This clonotype was seen only a few times. The chain links TRBV9 to TRBJ2-5; 8 nucleotides align to TRBD2. V lost 3 bases, J lost 5 bases, and 6 bases stayed unmatched. The CDR3 extends over 14 amino acids. Germline V gives CDR1 SGDLS, CDR2 YYNGEE. The CDR3 is CASSAAGAGETQYF. DNA for the CDR3: TGTGCCAGCAGCGCAGCGGGAGCGGGGGAGACCCAGTACTTC. Looking up the rest from reference TRBV9 and TRBJ2-5 gives the full variable domain: DSGVTQTPKHLITATGQRVTLRCSPRSGDLSVYWYQQSLDQGLQFLIQYYNGEERAKGNILERFSAQQFPDLHSELNLSSLELGDSALYFCASSAAGAGETQYFGPGTRLLVL.

In this sample, this clonotype turned up many times. The gene calls are TRBV7-3 and TRBJ2-3; D might be TRBD2 (6 bases). The CDR3 runs 16 residues. The V and J ends lost 4 bases and 0 bases respectively, with 14 bases between them. Germline loops: CDR1 SGHTA, CDR2 FQGTGA. CDR3 DNA sequence: TGTGCCAGCAGCTCCTTAGGGGACTTGAGCACAGATACGCAGTATTTT. Amino acids: CASSSLGDLSTDTQYF.

This clonotype was seen repeatedly, ten times or more. CDR3 protein: CASSTRGGRGSLYYEQYF. CDR3 bases: TGTGCCAGCAGCACCCGGGGCGGGAGGGGCTCTCTTTACTACGAGCAGTACTTC. This chain joins TRBV12-3 or TRBV12-4 and TRBJ2-7; 9 nucleotides line up with TRBD2. J gave up 3 bases and V 6 bases, and 18 bases lay outside the gene matches. The CDR3 totals 18 residues.

This clonotype has a count of ten or more. The chain is built from TRBV29-1 and TRBJ2-1; TRBD2 matches at 7 bases. Germline CDR1 and CDR2: SQVTM and ANQGSEA. The CDR3 extends over 16 amino acids. Trimming cost V 3 bases and J 0 bases; bases outside gene matches: 8. The CDR3 loop is CSVEVVAGISYNEQFF. DNA for the CDR3: TGCAGCGTTGAGGTGGTAGCGGGCATCTCCTACAATGAGCAGTTCTTC.

This clonotype has only a few counts. This rearrangement joins TRBV4-1 to TRBJ2-7; 10 bases are a match to TRBD1. J lost 3 bases, V lost 3 bases, and 2 bases had no gene match. Germline V gene lookup returns CDR1 MGHRA and CDR2 YSYEKL. The CDR3 sequence is 14 residues long. As DNA, the CDR3 is TGCGCCAGCAGCCATGGACAGGGGGACTACGAGCAGTACTTC. As protein: CASSHGQGDYEQYF.

This clonotype was observed at least ten times. The CDR3 loop is CASSQGTEDFYEQYF. In nucleotides, the CDR3 is TGTGCCAGCAGCCAGGGGACCGAAGATTTCTACGAGCAGTACTTC. The V call is TRBV4-2, the J call TRBJ2-7; D tentatively reads TRBD1 or TRBD2 (5 bases each). Trimming shortened V by 3 bases and J by 3 bases, and 15 bases separated the two germline ends. This CDR3 contains 15 residues. Germline loops: CDR1 LGHNA, CDR2 YNFKEQ.

The rearrangement links TRBV24-1 to TRBJ2-1; D is perhaps TRBD2 (5 bases). Germline lookup yields CDR1 KGHDR and CDR2 SFDVKD. Deletions cut 1 base from V and 0 bases from J, with 12 bases between. The CDR3 spans 17 residues. The CDR3 bases are TGTGCCACCAGTGATTTTCCGGGAAGAGACTCCTACAATGAGCAGTTCTTC. This translates into CATSDFPGRDSYNEQFF.

This clonotype was observed a handful of times. The chain joins TRBV7-9 to TRBJ2-1; tentatively, D is TRBD2 (6 bases). The germline V gene encodes CDR1 SEHNR and CDR2 FQNEAQ (reference sequence). V was clipped by 3 bases and J by 5 bases, with 17 bases between them. The CDR3 is 16 amino acids. The CDR3 DNA is TGTGCCAGCAGCTTCCCCGTCCGGGACTCAGACAATGAGCAGTTCTTC. Residues: CASSFPVRDSDNEQFF.

This clonotype was observed many times. The rearrangement joins TRBV12-3 or TRBV12-4 to TRBJ2-2; no firm D call. V was cut by 5 bases and J by 5 bases, with 9 bases left in between. The CDR3 extends over 13 amino acids. The CDR3 region is CASSGRMTGELFF. Written as DNA, the CDR3 is TGTGCCAGCAGTGGAAGGATGACCGGGGAGCTGTTTTTT.

This clonotype was counted many times. V and J are TRBV20-1 and TRBJ2-7; D is ambiguous. The CDR3 is 12 residues long. From germline, CDR1 is DFQATT and CDR2 SNEGSKA (reference sequence). V lost 4 bases and J lost 6, with 13 bases in between. CDR3 residues: CSATRFGSEQYF. The DNA for the CDR3 is TGCAGTGCTACTAGATTTGGCTCCGAGCAGTACTTC.

This clonotype has a count of ten or more. The chain has TRBV12-3 or TRBV12-4 and TRBJ2-5, with 13 bases lining up with TRBD2. The V and J ends lost 4 bases and 5 bases, in that order; junction bases with no gene match: 4. This CDR3 spans 15 amino acids. CDR3 in DNA: TGTGCCAGCAGTTCCGGGACTAGCGGGATTGAGACCCAGTACTTC. Protein product: CASSSGTSGIETQYF.

This clonotype was counted many times. The chain combines TRBV27 with TRBJ2-7; 11 nucleotides match TRBD2. Germline V gives CDR1 MNHEY, CDR2 SMNVEV (reference sequence). Trimming cost V 8 bases and J 3 bases; bases outside gene matches: 6. The CDR3 is 14 amino acids. CDR3 residues: CASGGLAGFYEQYF. The CDR3 DNA reads as TGTGCCAGCGGCGGACTAGCGGGTTTCTACGAGCAGTACTTC.

The chain carries TRBV29-1 and TRBJ2-1, with D perhaps matching TRBD2 (5 bases). V lost 4 bases, J lost 5 bases, and 9 bases lay in between. CDR1 and CDR2 from the germline V gene are SQVTM and ANQGSEA. The CDR3 runs to 12 residues. The CDR3: CSVVGVDNEQFF. In DNA, the CDR3 is TGCAGCGTTGTCGGGGTAGACAATGAGCAGTTCTTC.

This clonotype was seen repeatedly, ten times or more. The junction departs from the called germline gene at one end, perhaps through a read error. The V and J genes are TRBV7-7 and TRBJ2-5; TRBD2 matches at 8 bases. The CDR3 is 15 amino acids. Germline V gives CDR1 SSHAT, CDR2 FNYEAQ (reference sequence). In DNA form, the CDR3 reads TGTGCTAGCAGCTTAGTCGGTAGCGGGGAAGAGACCCAGTACTTC. Its translation: CASSLVGSGEETQYF.

The chain couples TRBV2 to TRBJ2-7; no clear D gene. From germline, CDR1 is SNHLY and CDR2 FYNNEI. V gave up 7 bases and J gave up 3 bases, with 10 bases separating them. The CDR3 sequence is 12 residues long. The CDR3 sequence: CASTYTDYEQYF. The CDR3 region has the DNA TGTGCCAGCACCTATACAGACTACGAGCAGTACTTC.